The 5 T cell receptor beta chains below come from one sample, sequenced in a study of blood T cell repertoires in COVID-19. TCRdb's table, derived via immunoSEQ multiplex PCR, lists solely in-frame clones and lacks some. The repertoire holds fewer than 150,000 clones, about 77% seen once, with roughly a fifth in the top ten. The sample consisted of peripheral blood. The receptors originated from a man older than 75 with acute or convalescent COVID-19.

V is TRBV7-3 and J is TRBJ2-2; tentative D call: TRBD2 (5 bases). V lost 5 bases, J lost 7 bases, and 20 bases lay in between. Germline V gene lookup returns CDR1 SGHTA and CDR2 FQGTGA. The CDR3 contains 16 residues. CDR3 nucleotides: TGTGCCAGCAGCCCCTCTACCGGGAATAAGGGCGGGGAGCTGTTTTTT. This gives the protein CASSPSTGNKGGELFF.

The chain links TRBV5-4 to TRBJ1-2; D is uncertain. Trimming removed 4 bases at V and 11 bases at J, with 21 bases between. The CDR3 loop spans 14 amino acids. Per the germline V gene, CDR1 is SGHNT and CDR2 is YYREEE (reference sequence). The DNA of the CDR3 is TGTGCCAGCAGCAAAAGATACGGGATCCCGGCGTACACCTTC. Translated, it gives CASSKRYGIPAYTF.

The gene calls are TRBV9 and TRBJ2-3; unclear D gene. CDR1 SGDLS and CDR2 YYNGEE come from the germline V gene. The CDR3 contains 11 residues. Deletions cut 4 bases from V and 6 bases from J, with 6 bases between. The CDR3 DNA reads as TGTGCCAGCAGCCGGTGGGATACGCAGTATTTT. This translates into CASSRWDTQYF.

This chain joins TRBV30 and TRBJ1-6; a weak D match, TRBD1 (6 bases). Between the trimmed V and J ends, which lost 0 bases and 7 bases, there was a span of 10 bases. CDR1 is GTSNPN, CDR2 SVGIG, per germline (reference sequence). The CDR3 has 14 amino acids. CDR3 nucleotides: TGTGCCTGGAGTGTACGCAGGGGCAATTCACCCCTCCACTTT. Translated, it gives CAWSVRRGNSPLHF.

The rearrangement uses TRBV27 and TRBJ2-2, with D tentatively TRBD2 (6 bases). Germline lookup yields CDR1 MNHEY and CDR2 SMNVEV (reference sequence). V was cut by 3 bases and J by 4 bases, with 15 bases left in between. This CDR3 spans 16 amino acids. The CDR3 loop is CASSFAGSPLTGELFF. In DNA, the CDR3 is TGTGCCAGCAGTTTTGCGGGGTCTCCTCTCACCGGGGAGCTGTTTTTT.